This record concerns one T cell receptor (beta chain) sequence. The entry originates in a study of read filtering for tumor transcriptome and immune sequencing. This library used roughly 400 ng RNA and molecular barcoded adaptors spanning alpha/delta and beta/gamma chains. TCRdb re-derived calls from the reads in MiXCR, one entry per CDR3 protein. The sample includes about 86,000 distinct CDR3 sequences, approximately 13% of them seen just once. With 0 bases clipped from V and 8 bases from J, the junction kept 17 bases outside the gene matches. The CDR3 length is 18 residues. Looked up from germline, CDR1 is DFQATT and CDR2 is SNEGSKA (reference sequence).

Sample: a population of CD138-negative cells sorted from bone marrow. The gene calls are TRBV20-1 and TRBJ2-1, with 9 bases identical to TRBD2. The sequence derives from a donor at least 40 years old with multiple myeloma. The CDR3 nucleotides read TGCAGTGCTAGAGACCCGGGGAAAGCGGGAGGACGGAACGATGAGCAGTTCTTC. Amino acid sequence: CSARDPGKAGGRNDEQFF.